This TCR beta chain was found in a study of cytomegalovirus exposure and HLA in healthy donors. As regards this clone: Its antigen is unknown.

Overall study results and limits: Further analysis was carried out later, and it showed several of the most significant clusters appearing linked to common viral pathogens. Listed as cytomegalovirus-associated were more than 150 TCR beta chains.

PCR was performed using 60 Vbeta and 13 Jbeta primers. The data were produced by immunoSEQ multiplex PCR, yet TCRdb's version contains in-frame clones alone and is incomplete. The data show under 150,000 clones, roughly 82% seen once. Sequenced: PBMCs. This sequence was found in a man aged 45-65 years in good health and CMV-seronegative.

In DNA, the CDR3 is TGTGCCAGCAGTTGGGGGCGGAACACTGAAGCTTTCTTT. Amino acid sequence: CASSWGRNTEAFF. The chain combines TRBV2 with TRBJ1-1; a weak D match, TRBD1 (6 bases). This CDR3 has 13 residues. The V gene's germline CDR1 is SNHLY and CDR2 FYNNEI. Trimming took 5 bases from V and 1 from J, leaving 8 bases between them.